The rows below give T cell receptor beta chains drawn from one sample of a study of cytomegalovirus exposure and HLA in healthy donors. Clones were sequenced by immunoSEQ multiplex PCR, and TCRdb holds only the in-frame ones, with some missing. Of about 120,000 clones listed, around 77% are singletons. Sequenced: PBMCs. The receptors derive from a man between 40 and 49 years old in good health and CMV-seropositive. CDR3s include the opening cysteine and the closing phenylalanine or tryptophan. D genes are given only for firm matches. Expanded clones get a size class; other rows say once, few or many, or leave the size out.

j_gene | v_gene | abundance | d_gene | CDR3aa | CDR3nt
TRBJ2-7 | TRBV4-1 | . | TRBD1 | CASSQETGYFYEQYF | TGCGCCAGCAGCCAGGAGACAGGGTACTTCTACGAGCAGTACTTC
TRBJ2-2 | TRBV9 | . | . | CASSVFSSGVGGELFF | TGTGCCAGCAGCGTATTTTCCAGCGGTGTGGGCGGGGAGCTGTTTTTT
TRBJ2-5 | TRBV7-2 | . | TRBD2 | CASSLAGLAGTETQYF | TGTGCCAGCAGCTTAGCGGGACTAGCGGGTACAGAGACCCAGTACTTC
TRBJ1-1 | TRBV7-2 | . | . | CASSLVGRTNTEAFF | TGTGCCAGCAGCTTAGTTGGCAGGACTAACACTGAAGCTTTCTTT
TRBJ2-5 | TRBV7-7 | . | TRBD2 | CASSHYSSGAETQYF | TGTGCTAGCAGCCATTATTCTAGCGGGGCGGAGACCCAGTACTTC
TRBJ1-2 | TRBV28 | . | TRBD1 | CASNPTGPHYGYTF | TGTGCCAGCAATCCGACAGGGCCCCACTATGGCTACACCTTC
TRBJ1-1 | TRBV5-1 | . | TRBD1 | CASRGGQGVGTEAFF | TGCGCCAGCAGGGGCGGACAGGGGGTGGGGACTGAAGCTTTCTTT
TRBJ1-2 | TRBV11-2 | once | . | CASSLGDFDYGYTF | TGTGCCAGCAGCTTAGGGGACTTCGACTATGGCTACACCTTC
TRBJ2-3 | TRBV11-2 | . | TRBD2 | CASSQRTSGPRTDTQYF | TGTGCCAGCAGCCAACGGACTAGCGGGCCTCGCACAGATACGCAGTATTTT
TRBJ1-3 | TRBV2 | . | TRBD1 | CASRGGQQGGYGNTIYF | TGTGCCAGCCGAGGGGGCCAACAGGGAGGCTATGGAAACACCATATATTTT
TRBJ2-7 | TRBV25-1 | . | TRBD1 | CASSAGTGGTYEQYF | TGTGCCAGCAGTGCCGGGACAGGGGGTACCTACGAGCAGTACTTC
TRBJ2-3 | TRBV28 | . | . | CASSPLRGAQKSTDTQYF | TGTGCCAGCAGTCCCCTCCGGGGGGCCCAAAAGAGCACAGATACGCAGTATTTT
TRBJ2-1 | TRBV5-1 | . | . | CASSLGIDEQFF | TGCGCCAGCAGCTTGGGTATTGATGAGCAGTTCTTC
TRBJ1-6 | TRBV13 | . | . | CASSLRGSSSPLHF | TGTGCCAGCAGCTTAAGGGGATCGAGCTCACCCCTCCACTTT